This note documents a single T cell receptor beta chain sequence. What it binds is not known. The length of the CDR3 is 12 residues. V dropped 6 bases and J dropped 7 bases, with 9 bases sitting between them. CDR1 and CDR2 (germline): SGHVS, FQNEAQ. Sorted out of PBMCs were CD4+ T cells and CD8+ T cells. The source of the sample is a study of CD8+ T cells in alopecia areata. Study-level findings and limits: When scalp samples are sequenced, resident alphabeta T cells of normal skin are also captured.

Extracted RNA was reverse transcribed into cDNA, the sequencing template. Generated by immunoSEQ multiplex PCR, the TCRdb table keeps only in-frame clones and is missing some. The table shows about 110,000 clones, with roughly 59% occurring only once. This TCR was recovered from a human donor in good health. The rearrangement links TRBV7-8 to TRBJ2-2, with D uncertain. The sample taken for sequencing was CD8+ T cells sorted from blood. The CDR3 here is CASRPSRGELFF. The CDR3 DNA sequence: TGTGCCAGCAGGCCAAGCCGCGGGGAGCTGTTTTTT.